Following are 2 T cell receptor beta chains from one sample sequenced in a study of cytomegalovirus exposure and HLA in healthy donors. Primers: 60 Vbeta forward and 13 Jbeta reverse. Profiling relied on immunoSEQ multiplex PCR, and the TCRdb table lists in-frame clones only, not all of them. The table has more than 60,000 clones, about three quarters seen once; the top ten hold under 3.5%. Sequencing input: PBMCs. The receptor source for this set is a man younger than 35 in good health and CMV-seronegative.

This clone was found a few times. The chain has TRBV9 and TRBJ1-2; D is perhaps TRBD1 (6 bases). Germline values: CDR1 SGDLS, CDR2 YYNGEE. This CDR3 has 14 residues. The V end lost 3 bases, the J end lost 2 bases, and 11 bases lay between the germline ends. The chain's CDR3 is CASSATGTNYGYTF. The CDR3 region has the DNA TGTGCCAGCAGCGCCACGGGGACAAACTATGGCTACACCTTC.

This chain uses TRBV28 with TRBJ1-3, with D unclear. The length of the CDR3 is 15 residues. Germline V lookup: CDR1 MDHEN, CDR2 SYDVKM. Trimming pared 4 bases from V and 0 bases from J, leaving 10 bases between. The CDR3 DNA follows: TGTGCCAGCAGTTCGCCGGGTTCCTCTGGAAACACCATATATTTT. Encoded protein: CASSSPGSSGNTIYF.